These 9 T cell receptor beta chains share one sample of origin, sequenced in a study of shared clonotypes between healthy human individuals. Data came from immunoSEQ multiplex PCR; TCRdb stores just in-frame clones and leaves some out. Here the sample spans fewer than 1.8 million clones, around 98.5% being singletons. Source material: naive CD4+ T cells sorted from blood. Noted subset: CD45RA+ positively selected. These receptors came from a man aged 25 to 40 in good health.

The DNA of the CDR3 is TGTGCCAGCTCCTCCCTGTCCGGGACAGGAGCCACCGGGGAGCTGTTTTTT. It encodes CASSSLSGTGATGELFF. The chain uses TRBV18 and TRBJ2-2; TRBD1 agrees at 8 bases. V lost 6 bases, J lost 4 bases, and 13 bases stayed unmatched. This CDR3 contains 17 residues. Germline V lookup: CDR1 KGHSH, CDR2 LQKENI.

This clone was picked up one time. This rearrangement joins TRBV5-1 to TRBJ1-1; D is unresolved. CDR1 and CDR2 from the germline V gene are SGHRS and YFSETQ. This CDR3 has 13 amino acids. Trimming cost V 1 base and J 3 bases, with 7 bases left between them. The CDR3 sequence: CASSLSGDTEAFF. CDR3 nucleotides: TGCGCCAGCAGCTTGTCAGGCGACACTGAAGCTTTCTTT.

DNA for the CDR3: TGTGCCAGCAGCTTACTACCGGGACTAGAAGAAGGGGAGTTCTTC. It is translated as CASSLLPGLEEGEFF. This chain links TRBV11-2 with TRBJ2-1; 8 bases agree with TRBD2. The CDR3 is made up of 15 amino acids. CDR1 and CDR2 from the germline V gene are SGHAT and FQNNGV. With V trimmed by 2 bases and J by 14 bases, 14 bases remained unmatched.

The V call is TRBV7-3, the J call TRBJ2-7, with TRBD2 matching 12 bases. Germline CDR1 reads SGHTA; CDR2 reads FQGTGA. Losses at the gene ends were 4 bases for V and 3 bases for J; bases not matched to a gene: 7. The CDR3 spans 16 residues. CDR3 region: CASSSYSTSGSYEQYF. The CDR3 DNA reads as TGTGCCAGCAGCTCTTACTCGACTAGCGGGAGCTACGAGCAGTACTTC.

The rearrangement joins TRBV27 to TRBJ2-7; D uncertain. Germline V gene sequence: CDR1 MNHEY, CDR2 SMNVEV (reference sequence). The CDR3 contains 14 residues. Between the trimmed V and J ends, which lost 2 bases and 0 bases, there was a span of 8 bases. The CDR3 protein is CASSLNTASYEQYF. The DNA of the CDR3 is TGTGCCAGCAGTTTAAACACTGCCTCCTACGAGCAGTACTTC.

The gene calls are TRBV11-2 and TRBJ2-1, with 9 bases that match TRBD1. Germline V gene data show CDR1 as SGHAT and CDR2 as FQNNGV. With 5 bases clipped from V and 1 base from J, the junction kept 3 bases outside the gene matches. The CDR3 is 15 residues long. The CDR3 nucleotides read TGTGCCAGCAGCGAAGGACAGGGGTCCTACAATGAGCAGTTCTTC. The encoded protein is CASSEGQGSYNEQFF.

The chain recombines TRBV30 with TRBJ2-7; 8 bases fit TRBD2. Germline CDR1 is GTSNPN and CDR2 is SVGIG (reference sequence). This CDR3 spans 17 amino acids. The trim removed 2 bases at V and 1 base at J, leaving 13 bases unmatched. DNA for the CDR3: TGTGCCTGGAGTCGGTCCTGGTCGGCGGGAGGTTCCTACGAGCAGTACTTC. As protein: CAWSRSWSAGGSYEQYF.

The chain carries TRBV29-1 and TRBJ2-7, with TRBD2 as a possible D gene (6 bases). Germline V gene data show CDR1 as SQVTM and CDR2 as ANQGSEA. V was trimmed by 7 bases and J by 4 bases, leaving 29 bases between them. The CDR3 extends over 17 amino acids. The CDR3 region is CSAALRSGSGIGYEQYF. The CDR3 region has the DNA TGCAGCGCCGCCTTGAGGTCCGGGAGTGGAATTGGGTACGAGCAGTACTTC.

The V gene is TRBV4-2, the J gene TRBJ2-4, with D tentatively TRBD1 (6 bases). Germline CDR1 reads LGHNA; CDR2 reads YNFKEQ. The CDR3 spans 19 residues. Between the trimmed V and J ends, which lost 0 bases and 1 base, there was a span of 19 bases. CDR3 amino acids: CASSQDLLAGDAAKNIQYF. CDR3 in DNA: TGTGCCAGCAGCCAAGATTTATTGGCAGGGGATGCGGCCAAAAACATTCAGTACTTC.